This T cell receptor (beta chain) was identified during a study of blood T cells in healthy people across ages. The CDR3 consists of 14 residues. Trimming took 3 bases from V and 3 from J, leaving 9 bases between them. CDR1 is MGHRA, CDR2 YSYEKL, per germline. A sample-barcoded 5' primer and a J-beta primer mix were used in a second PCR of roughly 7 to 11 cycles. A template-switch adaptor with 12 random nucleotides tagged each cDNA molecule. One entry per CDR3 protein, called by TCRdb with MiXCR from the 5' RACE reads. The table lists more than 1.4 million distinct CDR3 sequences, roughly 40% of them singletons.

Sequencing input: blood. The chain has TRBV4-1 and TRBJ1-3, with no clear D. The receptor was isolated from a woman younger than 30 in good health. CDR3 sequence: CASSQVDFGNTIYF. In nucleotides, the CDR3 is TGCGCCAGCAGCCAGGTAGACTTTGGAAACACCATATATTTT.